This T cell receptor (beta chain) was captured in a study of blood T cell repertoires in COVID-19. The repertoire was sequenced with immunoSEQ multiplex PCR; TCRdb's copy has only in-frame clones and lacks some. Here the sample spans 250,000 to 300,000 clones, 85% to 90% being singletons. The J segment lost 4 bases and the V segment lost 0 bases, leaving 4 bases of the junction unmatched. The germline V gene has CDR1 ENHRY and CDR2 SYGVKD. CDR3 length: 16 residues. The source of this sequence is a woman aged 55-69 years in a cohort exposed to, infected with or recovered from COVID-19 (not recorded which). The V call is TRBV10-3, the J call TRBJ2-1, with TRBD2 identical over 9 bases. Sample: PBMCs or T cells enriched from blood (not recorded which). CDR3 loop: CAISESKLAGYNEQFF. CDR3 sequence (DNA): TGTGCCATCAGTGAGTCGAAACTAGCGGGTTACAATGAGCAGTTCTTC.